This is a list of T cell receptor beta chains from one sample in a study of T cells expressing NK-cell markers. TCRdb reanalyzed the 5' RACE reads and collapses them to one entry per CDR3 protein, without DNA. Its table records about 460,000 distinct CDR3 sequences. Sequences were obtained from blood T cells: a sorted CD56 or NKG2C T cell subset, CD4+ or CD8+ T cells, or bulk PBMC T cells (not recorded which). The origin of the receptors is a woman aged 50 to 60 in good health. Each CDR3 is given with its conserved first and last residue.

V gene: TRBV12-3/TRBV12-4
J gene: TRBJ2-3
CDR3 protein: CASSLYRTGTTDTQYF

V gene: TRBV5-1
J gene: TRBJ2-2
CDR3 protein: CASSLMMGGADGELFF

V gene: TRBV5-1
J gene: TRBJ2-3
CDR3 protein: CASDRTSGTGDTQYF

V gene: TRBV5-1
J gene: TRBJ1-4
CDR3 protein: CASSSRQGANEKLFF

V gene: TRBV6-2/TRBV6-3
J gene: TRBJ2-3
CDR3 protein: CASSWGVLTDTQYF

V gene: TRBV6-5
J gene: TRBJ2-7
CDR3 protein: CASSSVTQLYSYEQYF

V gene: TRBV3-1
J gene: TRBJ2-7
CDR3 protein: CASSPRLVGATYYEQYF

V gene: TRBV7-9
J gene: TRBJ1-1
CDR3 protein: CASSVALRSTEAFF

V gene: TRBV19
J gene: TRBJ2-1
CDR3 protein: CASSQGLAGGPGEQFF

V gene: TRBV4-1
J gene: TRBJ1-2
CDR3 protein: CASSQLPGTSGGYTF

V gene: TRBV18
J gene: TRBJ2-1
CDR3 protein: CASSPLPGISYNEQFF